The following is a TCR beta chain sequence with its context. In the authors' methods: Reference gene primer amplification yielded estimated nucleated cell counts. The data were produced by immunoSEQ multiplex PCR, yet TCRdb's version contains in-frame clones alone and is incomplete. V and J calls and clone size follow that table, whereas D and trimming were derived from the DNA. The sample consists of 200,000 to 250,000 clones, around nine tenths of them appearing once. A case of COVID-19 had been met by exposed participants within 2 weeks before study entry. These data come from a study of blood T cell repertoires in COVID-19. Study information: T cells, B-cell-depleted T cells, or PBMCs provided the cDNA or gDNA that served as material.

This clonotype originated in a woman aged 30 to 39 who had been exposed to COVID-19. The sample consisted of PBMCs or T cells enriched from blood (not recorded which).

CDR3 residues: CAWSPQGYGYTF. As DNA, the CDR3 is TGTGCCTGGAGTCCTCAGGGCTATGGCTACACCTTC. The V call is TRBV30, the J call TRBJ1-2; D may be TRBD1 (5 bases). Germline-derived CDR1 and CDR2 are GTSNPN and SVGIG (reference sequence). Trimming removed 2 bases at V and 4 bases at J, with 8 bases between. This CDR3 spans 12 amino acids.